This section outlines one TCR beta chain sequence together with its context. This CDR3 is 14 amino acids long. The germline CDR1 and CDR2 sequences are WSHSY and SAAADI. Deletions cut 4 bases from V and 9 bases from J, with 16 bases between. This sample stems from a study of blood T cell repertoires in COVID-19. Study information: Whether acute or convalescent, the COVID-19 samples came from the United States, Italy and Spain. PBMCs, B-cell-depleted T cells, or T cells provided the cDNA or gDNA that made up the material.

In the study's own analysis: Reference gene primer amplification in the assay estimated nucleated cell counts. Assay: immunoSEQ multiplex PCR; the TCRdb copy retains only in-frame clones and omits some. V and J calls and clone size are those listed in that table; D and trimming were worked out from the DNA. The sample has around 370,000 clones; about 93% are singletons. This chain uses TRBV10-2 with TRBJ2-1; no firm D call. Sequencing input: peripheral blood. This clonotype was sampled from a woman between 18 and 29 years old who had recovered from COVID-19. The CDR3 region has the DNA TGCGCCAGCAGTGTTTCACTACCCATCGGTGAGCAGTTCTTC. As protein: CASSVSLPIGEQFF.